The 22 T cell receptor beta chains below were found in one sample sequenced in a study of T cell responses to AZD1222 COVID-19 vaccine. The protocol was immunoSEQ multiplex PCR, while the TCRdb copy is restricted to in-frame clones and leaves out a portion. The sample carries 170,000 or so clones, around 87% recorded once. The input for sequencing was peripheral blood, taken on day 0 of AZD1222 vaccination. The receptors were gathered from an adult in good health.

The V gene is TRBV2, the J gene TRBJ1-6; TRBD1 matches 10 bases. The CDR3 extends over 17 amino acids. Germline V CDR1 and CDR2: SNHLY, FYNNEI. V trimming: 7 bases; J trimming: 8 bases; junction bases outside the gene matches: 14. The CDR3 protein is CASNVRQGAEVYSPLHF. CDR3 bases: TGTGCCAGCAACGTAAGACAGGGGGCGGAGGTATATTCACCCCTCCACTTT.

The chain uses TRBV7-9 and TRBJ1-4; a weak D match, TRBD1 (5 bases). Germline CDR1 is SEHNR and CDR2 is FQNEAQ (reference sequence). V lost 3 bases to trimming and J lost 4 bases, with 15 bases between them. The CDR3 has 16 amino acids. The CDR3 region is CASSFRGPQGNEKLFF. The DNA of the CDR3 is TGTGCCAGCAGCTTTAGGGGTCCCCAGGGTAATGAAAAACTGTTTTTT.

The CDR3 is CATSRDLVTTEAFF. The CDR3 DNA follows: TGTGCCACCAGCAGAGATTTGGTCACCACTGAAGCTTTCTTT. The J gene is TRBJ1-1, the V gene TRBV15, with unresolved D. CDR1 is LNHNV, CDR2 YYDKDF, per germline (reference sequence). The length of the CDR3 is 14 residues. The V gene lost 0 bases and the J gene lost 4 bases, with 9 bases spanning the gap.

The V call is TRBV30, the J call TRBJ1-1; tentatively, D is TRBD1 (5 bases). V was pared by 1 base and J by 0 bases, with 6 bases between. The germline V gene encodes CDR1 GTSNPN and CDR2 SVGIG (reference sequence). This CDR3 spans 13 amino acids. This chain's CDR3 is CAWSGGVNTEAFF. As DNA, the CDR3 is TGTGCCTGGAGTGGGGGGGTGAACACTGAAGCTTTCTTT.

The J gene is TRBJ2-5, the V gene TRBV19, with D perhaps matching TRBD1 (5 bases). Trimming stripped 1 base from V and 7 bases from J, with 10 bases between. The germline V gene encodes CDR1 LNHDA and CDR2 SQIVND (reference sequence). The CDR3 runs 13 residues. The CDR3 nucleotides are TGTGCCAGTAGTATAGCCCAGGGAAGGACCCAGTACTTC. It is translated as CASSIAQGRTQYF.

The chain joins TRBV6-1 to TRBJ2-3; D not resolved. Per the germline V gene, CDR1 is MNHNS and CDR2 is SASEGT. The V and J ends lost 2 bases and 1 base respectively, with 10 bases between them. The CDR3 length is 15 residues. The CDR3 DNA is TGTGCCAGCAGTGAATTGCCCAGCGGCACAGATACGCAGTATTTT. Its translation: CASSELPSGTDTQYF.

The chain recombines TRBV6-5 with TRBJ2-2; tentative D call: TRBD1 (6 bases). CDR1 and CDR2 from the germline V gene are MNHEY and SVGAGI. The CDR3 is 14 amino acids. V gave up 5 bases and J gave up 1 base, with 8 bases separating them. Written as DNA, the CDR3 is TGTGCCAGCAGTATGACAGGGAACACCGGGGAGCTGTTTTTT. Its translation is CASSMTGNTGELFF.

This chain joins TRBV6-2 or TRBV6-3 and TRBJ2-1; TRBD2 agrees at 15 bases. The CDR3 loop spans 16 amino acids. V trimming: 4 bases; J trimming: 6 bases; junction bases outside the gene matches: 4. Germline V lookup: CDR1 MNHEY, CDR2 SVGEGT. The CDR3 here is CASSSPGLAGGNEQFF. The CDR3 bases are TGTGCCAGCAGTTCCCCGGGACTAGCGGGAGGCAATGAGCAGTTCTTC.

This chain joins TRBV20-1 and TRBJ2-7; 14 nucleotides line up with TRBD2. The J segment lost 3 bases and the V segment lost 3 bases, leaving 10 bases of the junction unmatched. Germline values: CDR1 DFQATT, CDR2 SNEGSKA (reference sequence). This CDR3 has 17 residues. CDR3 nucleotides: TGCAGTGCTAGTGGGACTAGCGGGAGAGGTGAGCTCTACGAGCAGTACTTC. This sequence encodes CSASGTSGRGELYEQYF.

The rearrangement links TRBV29-1 to TRBJ1-2; D remains unclear. The V gene lost 3 bases and the J gene lost 4 bases, with 9 bases spanning the gap. The germline V gene has CDR1 SQVTM and CDR2 ANQGSEA. The CDR3 totals 12 residues. The CDR3 loop is CSVDRELYGYTF. The CDR3 coding sequence is TGCAGCGTTGATCGGGAACTCTATGGCTACACCTTC.

The chain has TRBV28 and TRBJ2-7; TRBD1 matches at 7 bases. Germline-derived CDR1 and CDR2 are MDHEN and SYDVKM. The CDR3 spans 16 residues. Trimming cost V 5 bases and J 2 bases; bases outside gene matches: 12. CDR3 sequence (DNA): TGTGCCAGCAGTACTCCCCCGGGACAGATAGCCTACGAGCAGTACTTC. It yields the protein CASSTPPGQIAYEQYF. Using reference TRBV28 and TRBJ2-7 for the parts outside the CDR3, the full variable domain is DVKVTQSSRYLVKRTGEKVFLECVQDMDHENMFWYRQDPGLGLRLIYFSYDVKMKEKGDIPEGYSVSREKKERFSLILESASTNQTSMYLCASSTPPGQIAYEQYFGPGTRLTVT.

This chain uses TRBV7-8 with TRBJ2-7; D gene ambiguous. Between the trimmed V and J ends, which lost 1 base and 7 bases, there was a span of 14 bases. The CDR3 loop spans 14 amino acids. CDR1 is SGHVS and CDR2 is FQNEAQ in the germline V gene. The DNA of the CDR3 is TGTGCCAGCAGCTTAGAGGCCCCTCAGGAAGAGCAGTACTTC. Translation gives CASSLEAPQEEQYF. Complete variable domain (other parts from reference TRBV7-8 and TRBJ2-7): GAGVSQSPRYKVAKRGQDVALRCDPISGHVSLFWYQQALGQGPEFLTYFQNEAQLDKSGLPSDRFFAERPEGSVSTLKIQRTQQEDSAVYLCASSLEAPQEEQYFGPGTRLTVT.

The chain employs TRBV28 and TRBJ1-5; D may be TRBD1 (5 bases). V was clipped by 2 bases and J by 8 bases, with 19 bases between them. Germline-derived CDR1 and CDR2 are MDHEN and SYDVKM. This CDR3 is 16 amino acids long. DNA for the CDR3: TGTGCCAGCAGTTTAAGGGGTGGGGGGAATTGGGAGCCCCAGCATTTT. Translating gives CASSLRGGGNWEPQHF.

V and J are TRBV5-1 and TRBJ2-3; D may be TRBD1 (6 bases). The CDR3 runs 15 residues. The V end was cut by 4 bases, the J end by 2 bases, with 14 bases between. Germline-derived CDR1 and CDR2 are SGHRS and YFSETQ. CDR3 sequence: CASSLNGQTTDTQYF. The CDR3 DNA reads as TGCGCCAGCAGCCTCAACGGACAGACCACAGATACGCAGTATTTT.

This chain joins TRBV9 and TRBJ1-3, with D unresolved. The V end lost 1 base, the J end lost 4 bases, and 21 bases lay between the germline ends. From germline, CDR1 is SGDLS and CDR2 YYNGEE. CDR3 size: 18 residues. CDR3: CASSVSSDPRAPGNTIYF. The CDR3, as DNA: TGTGCCAGCAGCGTATCGAGTGACCCAAGAGCGCCGGGAAACACCATATATTTT.

The V and J genes are TRBV19 and TRBJ2-1, with 8 bases that match TRBD1. Germline V gene sequence: CDR1 LNHDA, CDR2 SQIVND (reference sequence). Trimming removed 10 bases from V and 8 bases from J; junction bases left unmatched: 10. The CDR3 is 13 residues long. This chain's CDR3 is CATADRAGDEQFF. The CDR3 bases are TGTGCCACCGCGGACAGGGCGGGCGATGAGCAGTTCTTC.

The chain is built from TRBV27 and TRBJ2-1; D is unclear. The CDR3 runs to 11 residues. Germline assignment: CDR1 MNHEY and CDR2 SMNVEV (reference sequence). V dropped 5 bases and J dropped 6 bases, with 5 bases sitting between them. The CDR3 DNA follows: TGTGCCAGCAGTATTGGCAATGAGCAGTTCTTC. Protein product: CASSIGNEQFF.

The chain recombines TRBV7-3 with TRBJ2-6, with 7 bases identical to TRBD2. Germline V gene lookup returns CDR1 SGHTA and CDR2 FQGTGA. The CDR3 is 20 residues long. Trimming removed 2 bases from V and 1 base from J; junction bases left unmatched: 14. The CDR3 protein is CASSLLEASFSGSGANVLTF. The CDR3 DNA sequence: TGTGCCAGCAGCTTATTAGAAGCGAGCTTTAGCGGGTCTGGGGCCAACGTCCTGACTTTC.

The chain joins TRBV3-1 (or the pseudogene TRBV3-2) to TRBJ2-7; D ambiguous. V gave up 0 bases and J gave up 7 bases, with 4 bases separating them. Germline CDR1 reads LGHDT; CDR2 reads YNNKEL (reference sequence). The CDR3 totals 11 residues. Here the CDR3 reads CASSQESEQYF. The CDR3 coding sequence is TGTGCCAGCAGCCAAGAGTCTGAGCAGTACTTC.

The CDR3 DNA sequence: TGTGCCAGCAGCCCTGTTGAGACTAGCGGCCCTGGGGCCAACGTCCTGACTTTC. Translation gives CASSPVETSGPGANVLTF. The chain recombines TRBV7-6 with TRBJ2-6; 9 bases match TRBD2. This CDR3 comprises 18 residues. Germline CDR1 reads SGHVS; CDR2 reads FNYEAQ. The V gene end was trimmed by 5 bases and the J gene end by 2 bases; junction bases not matched to a gene: 10.

V usage is TRBV27 and J usage is TRBJ2-7; 9 bases are a match to TRBD1. CDR1 is MNHEY and CDR2 is SMNVEV in the germline V gene (reference sequence). The CDR3 runs to 15 residues. The ends lost 4 bases at V and 3 bases at J; junction bases unmatched: 7. The CDR3 loop reads CASSSSGTGIYEQYF. Written as DNA, the CDR3 is TGTGCCAGCAGTTCCTCCGGGACAGGGATCTACGAGCAGTACTTC.

The chain couples TRBV10-3 to TRBJ1-3; D gene unclear. The CDR3 has 15 amino acids. The germline V gene encodes CDR1 ENHRY and CDR2 SYGVKD. Trimming left V 0 bases short and J 4 bases short, with 10 bases between. CDR3 nucleotides: TGTGCCATCAGTGAGTCTCCCTCTGGCGGAAACACCATATATTTT. Protein product: CAISESPSGGNTIYF.